Described below is a single T cell receptor (beta chain) sequence and its context. Its antigen is unknown. After constant-region reverse-primer amplification, full-length variable regions underwent semi-nested PCR with Nested Universal Primer A. TCRdb reanalysed the 5' RACE reads using MiXCR and keeps one entry per CDR3 protein. The sample shows roughly 40,000 distinct CDR3 sequences, 29% of them seen only once. General study points: Greatest tumor Treg TCR overlap was with tumor naive CD4+ cells.

Memory CD4+ T cells were sorted as CD4+CD45RO+CD25- cells. Sample: memory CD4+ T cells sorted from a lymph node. Subset indicated: memory CD4+ T cells, CD4+CD45RO+CD25-. This clonotype originated in a female donor with breast cancer.

In nucleotides, the CDR3 is TGTGCCAGCAGCCGGGACAGCCGTCGCGAGCAGTACTTC. Amino acids: CASSRDSRREQYF. The rearrangement uses TRBV6-5 and TRBJ2-7; 7 nucleotides agree with TRBD1. The CDR3 extends over 13 amino acids. The V segment lost 6 bases and the J segment 6 bases; nucleotides outside the gene matches: 8. Germline V gene sequence: CDR1 MNHEY, CDR2 SVGAGI.